The clone carrying this T cell receptor beta chain turned up a few times. The data originate from a study of control samples from healthy donors and cancer patients. Clones were read by immunoSEQ multiplex PCR, and TCRdb kept only the in-frame ones, dropping some. Of around 82,000 clones in the sample, 89% were seen once. The sequencing sample was made of blood. The TCR originated in a man aged 45-65 years in good health.

CDR3 DNA sequence: TGCGCCAGCAGCCAAGACGGCGGGTACGAGCAGTACTTC. Translating gives CASSQDGGYEQYF. The gene calls are TRBV4-3 and TRBJ2-7; TRBD2 is a possible D gene (5 bases). The V end was cut by 0 bases, the J end by 4 bases, with 7 bases between. Germline CDR1 and CDR2: LGHNA and YSLEER. The CDR3 sequence is 13 residues long.